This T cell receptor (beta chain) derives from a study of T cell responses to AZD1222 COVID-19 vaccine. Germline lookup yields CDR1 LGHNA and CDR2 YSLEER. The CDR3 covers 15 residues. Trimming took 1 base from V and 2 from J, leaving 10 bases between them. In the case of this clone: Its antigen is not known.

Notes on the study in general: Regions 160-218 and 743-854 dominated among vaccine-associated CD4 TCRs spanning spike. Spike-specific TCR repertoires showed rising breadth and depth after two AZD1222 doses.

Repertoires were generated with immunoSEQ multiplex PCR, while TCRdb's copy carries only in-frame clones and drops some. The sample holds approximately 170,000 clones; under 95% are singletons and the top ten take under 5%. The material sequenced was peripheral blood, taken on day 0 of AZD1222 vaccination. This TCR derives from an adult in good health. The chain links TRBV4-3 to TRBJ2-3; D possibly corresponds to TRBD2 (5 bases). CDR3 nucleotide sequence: TGCGCCAGCAGCCAAGGGCTAGCCAACACAGATACGCAGTATTTT. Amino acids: CASSQGLANTDTQYF.